This T cell receptor beta chain derives from a study of T cells in localized non-small cell lung cancer. General study points: Detection in adjacent lung was observed for a median 57 of the top 100 tumor clones.

Some clones are missing from TCRdb's copy, which holds only in-frame ones; the method was immunoSEQ multiplex PCR. Among 86,000 or so clones listed, roughly 86% were seen once. The germline gives CDR1 PRHDT, CDR2 FYEKMQ (reference sequence). The CDR3 spans 14 residues. The germline V and J ends were trimmed by 0 bases and 6 bases, with 9 bases remaining between them. Details on this clone: The antigen remains unidentified.

Here the sequenced sample was peripheral blood, taken before any cancer treatment. The clonotype comes from a man between 40 and 70 years old with stage I lung adenocarcinoma. This chain connects TRBV13 to TRBJ1-3; D is unclear. The CDR3, as DNA: TGTGCCAGCAGCTTAGGACGGAGGGAAAACACCATATATTTT. It yields the protein CASSLGRRENTIYF.